What follows are 8 T cell receptor beta chains derived from one specimen sequenced in a study of T cell changes during pregnancy in multiple sclerosis. Method: immunoSEQ multiplex PCR; TCRdb's copy keeps in-frame clones and lacks some. Here the sample spans almost 35,000 clones, roughly 88% being singletons. The sample consisted of CD8+ T cells from peripheral blood mononuclear cells, taken after pregnancy. These receptors came from a female donor with multiple sclerosis, enrolled in a pregnancy study.

The chain carries TRBV5-6 and TRBJ2-5; 8 positions match TRBD1. CDR1 is SGHDT and CDR2 is YYEEEE in the germline V gene. Losses at the gene ends were 1 base for V and 5 bases for J; bases not matched to a gene: 13. There are 17 residues in the CDR3. The CDR3 nucleotides are TGTGCCAGCAGCTTGTTTGGCGGTGGACAGGGTGGGGAGACCCAGTACTTC. This sequence encodes CASSLFGGGQGGETQYF.

The rearrangement uses TRBV19 and TRBJ2-1; TRBD2 matches at 10 bases. The CDR3 covers 18 residues. Germline V CDR1 and CDR2: LNHDA, SQIVND (reference sequence). V was pared by 3 bases and J by 6 bases, with 14 bases of the junction left unmatched. CDR3 sequence reads: CASSMTPRLERGGNEQFF. Here the CDR3 DNA reads TGTGCCAGTAGTATGACCCCAAGACTCGAGCGGGGGGGCAATGAGCAGTTCTTC.

This chain links TRBV4-3 with TRBJ1-2; D remains ambiguous. The ends were cut back, 1 base at V and 2 bases at J, with 11 bases in the middle. CDR1 is LGHNA, CDR2 YSLEER, per germline. CDR3 length: 15 residues. The CDR3 here is CASSQGISANYGYTF. Here the CDR3 DNA reads TGCGCCAGCAGCCAAGGAATTTCAGCGAACTATGGCTACACCTTC.

The count of this clone is one. J is TRBJ2-1 and V is TRBV9; possibly TRBD1 for D (5 bases). V was clipped by 4 bases and J by 5 bases, with 13 bases between them. The length of the CDR3 is 14 residues. CDR1 is SGDLS and CDR2 is YYNGEE in the germline V gene. DNA of the CDR3: TGTGCCAGCAGCCCTAGAGACAGCAACAATGAGCAGTTCTTC. Translation: CASSPRDSNNEQFF.

A single count supports this clone. The CDR3 region is CASSLDRGAGELFF. DNA of the CDR3: TGCGCCAGCAGCTTGGACAGGGGAGCCGGGGAGCTGTTTTTT. This chain uses TRBV5-1 with TRBJ2-2; 7 nucleotides line up with TRBD1. Germline V lookup: CDR1 SGHRS, CDR2 YFSETQ. The length of the CDR3 is 14 residues. With 0 bases clipped from V and 6 bases from J, the junction kept 2 bases outside the gene matches.

The chain links TRBV27 to TRBJ2-1, with 7 positions matching TRBD1. Germline V lookup: CDR1 MNHEY, CDR2 SMNVEV (reference sequence). Trimming removed 3 bases from V and 4 bases from J; junction bases left unmatched: 9. The length of the CDR3 is 16 residues. This chain's CDR3 is CASSFGTEQGYNEQFF. Here the CDR3 DNA reads TGTGCCAGCAGTTTCGGGACAGAGCAGGGGTACAATGAGCAGTTCTTC.

This clone was detected a few times. The chain combines TRBV7-3 with TRBJ2-1; 13 nucleotides align to TRBD2. This CDR3 is built from 18 residues. After removal of 3 bases from V and 6 bases from J, the junction contained 11 bases not matched to a gene. Germline CDR1 reads SGHTA; CDR2 reads FQGTGA. For the CDR3, the DNA is TGTGCCAGCAGCTTGGGACTAGCGGGGAACGGGGTCGGCAATGAGCAGTTCTTC. This encodes CASSLGLAGNGVGNEQFF.

Here the CDR3 reads CASSLKITSGGEYQETQYF. The CDR3 DNA reads as TGTGCCAGCAGCCTTAAGATTACTAGCGGGGGGGAGTACCAAGAGACCCAGTACTTC. The chain links TRBV4-2 to TRBJ2-5, with 13 bases matching TRBD2. Losses at the gene ends were 4 bases for V and 0 bases for J; bases not matched to a gene: 11. There are 19 residues in the CDR3. Germline lookup yields CDR1 LGHNA and CDR2 YNFKEQ.